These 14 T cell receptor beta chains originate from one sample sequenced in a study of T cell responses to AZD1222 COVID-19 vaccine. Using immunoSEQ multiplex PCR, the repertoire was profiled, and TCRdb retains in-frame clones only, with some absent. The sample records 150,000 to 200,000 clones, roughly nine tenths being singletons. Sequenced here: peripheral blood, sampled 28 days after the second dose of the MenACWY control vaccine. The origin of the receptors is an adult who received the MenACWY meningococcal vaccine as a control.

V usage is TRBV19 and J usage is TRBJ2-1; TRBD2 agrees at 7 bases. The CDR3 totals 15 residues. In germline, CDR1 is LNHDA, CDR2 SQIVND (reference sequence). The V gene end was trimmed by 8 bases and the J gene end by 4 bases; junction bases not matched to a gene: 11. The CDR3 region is CASSGRETGYNEQFF. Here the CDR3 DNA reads TGTGCCAGTTCTGGGCGGGAGACGGGGTACAATGAGCAGTTCTTC.

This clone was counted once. CDR3 coding DNA: TGTGCCAGCAGCCTCGGACGTAATCAGCCCCAGCATTTT. Its protein is CASSLGRNQPQHF. The rearrangement joins TRBV7-3 to TRBJ1-5, with no clear D. CDR3 length: 13 residues. V dropped 5 bases and J dropped 4 bases, with 9 bases sitting between them. CDR1 and CDR2 (germline): SGHTA, FQGTGA.

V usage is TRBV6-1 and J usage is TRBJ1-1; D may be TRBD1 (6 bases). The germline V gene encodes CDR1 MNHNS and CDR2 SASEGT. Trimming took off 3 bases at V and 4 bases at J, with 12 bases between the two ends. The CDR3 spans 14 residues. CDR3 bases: TGTGCCAGCAGTGACCTACAGGGCGGCACTGAAGCTTTCTTT. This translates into CASSDLQGGTEAFF.

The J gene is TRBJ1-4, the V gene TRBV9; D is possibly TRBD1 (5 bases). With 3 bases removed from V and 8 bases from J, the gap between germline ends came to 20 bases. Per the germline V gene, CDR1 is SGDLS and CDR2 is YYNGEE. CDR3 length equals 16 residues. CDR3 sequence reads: CASSDRTGSSSEKLFF. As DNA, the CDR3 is TGTGCCAGCAGCGACAGGACGGGGAGTAGTTCGGAAAAACTGTTTTTT.

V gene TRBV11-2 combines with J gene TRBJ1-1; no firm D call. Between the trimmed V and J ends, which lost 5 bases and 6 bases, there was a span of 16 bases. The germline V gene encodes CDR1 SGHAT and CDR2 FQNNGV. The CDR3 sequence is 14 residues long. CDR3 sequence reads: CASSRSGVIAEAFF. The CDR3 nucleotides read TGTGCCAGCAGCCGATCGGGAGTGATCGCTGAAGCTTTCTTT.

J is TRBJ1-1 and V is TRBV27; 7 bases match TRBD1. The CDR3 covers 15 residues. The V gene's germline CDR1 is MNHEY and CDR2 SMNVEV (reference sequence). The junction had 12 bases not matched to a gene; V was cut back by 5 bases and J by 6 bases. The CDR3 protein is CASSRADRIPPEAFF. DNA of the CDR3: TGTGCCAGCAGTCGGGCGGACAGGATCCCCCCTGAAGCTTTCTTT.

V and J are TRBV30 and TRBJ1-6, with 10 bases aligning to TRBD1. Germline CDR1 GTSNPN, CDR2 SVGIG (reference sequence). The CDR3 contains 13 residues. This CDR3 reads CGFSGQGYSPLHF. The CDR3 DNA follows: TGTGGCTTCTCGGGACAGGGGTATTCACCCCTCCACTTT.

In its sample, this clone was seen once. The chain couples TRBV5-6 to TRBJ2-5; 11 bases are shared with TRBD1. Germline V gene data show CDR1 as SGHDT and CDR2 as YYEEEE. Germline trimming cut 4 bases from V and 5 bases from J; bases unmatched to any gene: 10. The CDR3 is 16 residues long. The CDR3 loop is CASSLTGTGGVETQYF. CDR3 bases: TGTGCCAGCAGCCTGACCGGGACAGGGGGAGTTGAGACCCAGTACTTC.

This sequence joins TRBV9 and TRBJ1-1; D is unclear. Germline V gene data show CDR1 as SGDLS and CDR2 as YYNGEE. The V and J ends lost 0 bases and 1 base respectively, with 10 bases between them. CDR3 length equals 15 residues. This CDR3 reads CASSVALQENTEAFF. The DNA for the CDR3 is TGTGCCAGCAGCGTAGCCCTACAAGAGAACACTGAAGCTTTCTTT.

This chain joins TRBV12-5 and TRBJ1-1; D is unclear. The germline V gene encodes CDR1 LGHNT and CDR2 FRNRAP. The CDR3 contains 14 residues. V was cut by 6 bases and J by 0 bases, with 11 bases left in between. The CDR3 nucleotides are TGTGCTAGTGGCGAGGGCGGCATGAACACTGAAGCTTTCTTT. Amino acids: CASGEGGMNTEAFF.

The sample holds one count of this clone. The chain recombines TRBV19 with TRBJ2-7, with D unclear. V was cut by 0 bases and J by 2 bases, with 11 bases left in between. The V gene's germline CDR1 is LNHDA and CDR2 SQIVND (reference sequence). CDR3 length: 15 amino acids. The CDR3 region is CASSIDPARTYEQYF. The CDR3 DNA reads TGTGCCAGTAGTATAGATCCGGCCAGAACCTACGAGCAGTACTTC.

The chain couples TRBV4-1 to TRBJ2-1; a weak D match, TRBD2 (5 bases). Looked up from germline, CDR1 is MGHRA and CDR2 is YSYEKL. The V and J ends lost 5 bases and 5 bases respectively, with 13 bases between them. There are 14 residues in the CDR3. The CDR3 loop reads CASSSNRGHNEQFF. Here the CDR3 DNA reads TGCGCCAGCAGCTCTAACCGGGGTCACAATGAGCAGTTCTTC.

The CDR3 nucleotides are TGCGCCAGCAGCTTCAAGGGGGCGGACACCGGGGAGCTGTTTTTT. Translation gives CASSFKGADTGELFF. J is TRBJ2-2 and V is TRBV5-1, with 7 bases lining up with TRBD1. The CDR3 runs 15 residues. V trimming: 2 bases; J trimming: 3 bases; junction bases outside the gene matches: 4. Germline CDR1 reads SGHRS; CDR2 reads YFSETQ.

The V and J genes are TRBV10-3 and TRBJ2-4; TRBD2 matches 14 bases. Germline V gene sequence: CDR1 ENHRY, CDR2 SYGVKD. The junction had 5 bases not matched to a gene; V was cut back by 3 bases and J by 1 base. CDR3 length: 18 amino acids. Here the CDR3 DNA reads TGTGCCATCAGTGACCCGGGACTAGCGGGAGTGGCCAAAAACATTCAGTACTTC. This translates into CAISDPGLAGVAKNIQYF.